This T cell receptor beta chain was retrieved from a study of T cells after yellow fever vaccination. Findings and limits, study-wide: FACS-sorted repertoires could harbor abundant contaminating bulk-population clonotypes. The appearance of a small share of clonotypes in both CD4 and CD8 compartments was observed. Clones from primary vaccination mostly reappeared after the booster (around 97% CD4, 88% CD8).

The CDR3 spans 15 residues. The germline V and J ends were trimmed by 0 bases and 1 base, with 9 bases remaining between them. The V gene's germline CDR1 is MNHEY and CDR2 SVGAGI. On this clonotype itself: Antigen: not known.

UMIs were added to TCR cDNA along with a universal primer site when it was made by 5'RACE template switching. TCRdb reprocessed the 5' RACE reads with MiXCR, giving one entry per CDR3 protein. This sample has some 240,000 distinct CDR3 sequences, with approximately 3.3% found just once. Sequenced here: CD4+ T cells sorted from PBMCs, sampled 10 days after the yellow fever booster vaccination. The V gene is TRBV6-5, the J gene TRBJ1-2; no clear D. The source of this sequence is a man between 18 and 29 years old who received the YFV17D yellow fever vaccine. The CDR3 DNA reads as TGTGCCAGCAGTTACTCGGGAGGCCTTAACTATGGCTACACCTTC. Encoded protein: CASSYSGGLNYGYTF.